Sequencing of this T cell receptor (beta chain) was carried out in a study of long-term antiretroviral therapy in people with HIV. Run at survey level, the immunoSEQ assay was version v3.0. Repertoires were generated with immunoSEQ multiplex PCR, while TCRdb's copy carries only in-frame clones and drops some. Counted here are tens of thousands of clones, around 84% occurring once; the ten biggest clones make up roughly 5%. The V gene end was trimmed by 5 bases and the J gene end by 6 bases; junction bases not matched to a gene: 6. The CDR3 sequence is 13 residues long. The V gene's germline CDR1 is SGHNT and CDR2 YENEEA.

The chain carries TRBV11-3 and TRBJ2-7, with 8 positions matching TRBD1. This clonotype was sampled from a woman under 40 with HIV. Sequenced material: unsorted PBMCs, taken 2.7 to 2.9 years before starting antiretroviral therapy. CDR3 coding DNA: TGTGCCAGCAGCCTAACGACAGGGGCCGAGCAGTACTTC. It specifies CASSLTTGAEQYF.